The clone carrying this T cell receptor beta chain was counted at least ten times. As yet, its antigen is unknown. V was shortened by 6 bases and J by 5 bases, with 12 bases between the two germline ends. The CDR3 length is 13 residues. The germline CDR1 and CDR2 sequences are LGHNT and FRNRAP. These data come from a study of T cell repertoires in cytomegalovirus infection. General study findings and limits: In two of eight donors, the top clonotype was HLA-C-restricted CMV-specific.

TCRdb used MiXCR to reprocess the reads, holding one entry per CDR3 protein. The data show 120,000 to 150,000 distinct CDR3 sequences, with under 8% seen just once and around 17% held by the top ten. The chain uses TRBV12-5 and TRBJ2-3, with D possibly called TRBD1 or TRBD2 (5 bases each). What was sequenced was PBMCs. The TCR sequence derives from a human donor in good health (CMV status not recorded). Some clones in this sample may be carry-over from other donors' samples. The CDR3 coding sequence is TGTGCTAGTGGGACTTTGGGACGAGATACGCAGTATTTT. Protein product: CASGTLGRDTQYF.